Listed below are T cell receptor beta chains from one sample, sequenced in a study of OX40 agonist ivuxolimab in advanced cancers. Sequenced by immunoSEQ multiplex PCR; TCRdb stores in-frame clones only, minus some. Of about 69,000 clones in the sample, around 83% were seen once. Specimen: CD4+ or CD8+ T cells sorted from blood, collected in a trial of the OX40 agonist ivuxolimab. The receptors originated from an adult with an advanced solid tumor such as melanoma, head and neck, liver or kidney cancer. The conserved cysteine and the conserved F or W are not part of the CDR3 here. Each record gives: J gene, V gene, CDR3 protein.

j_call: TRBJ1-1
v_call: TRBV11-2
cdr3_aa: ASSRLGKGTEAF

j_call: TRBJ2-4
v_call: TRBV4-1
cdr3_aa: ASRETSGSYIQY

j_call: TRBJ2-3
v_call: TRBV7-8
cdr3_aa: ASSFWTGDTDTQY

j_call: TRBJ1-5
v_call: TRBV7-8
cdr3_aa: ASSPREAGNQPQH

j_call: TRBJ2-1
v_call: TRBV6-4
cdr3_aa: ASSDGKRGRGEQF

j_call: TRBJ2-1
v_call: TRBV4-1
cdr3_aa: ASSPQWEGREQF

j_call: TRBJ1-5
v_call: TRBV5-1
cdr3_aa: ASSLEGAWNQPQH

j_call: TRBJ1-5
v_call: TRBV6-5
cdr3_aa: ASSQRSLGNQPQH

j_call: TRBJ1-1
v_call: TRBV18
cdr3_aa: ASSPPQGSGGSTEAF

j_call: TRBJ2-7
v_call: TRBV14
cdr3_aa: ASSLTSGSYEQY

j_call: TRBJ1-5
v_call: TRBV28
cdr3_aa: ASSRDSSNQPQH

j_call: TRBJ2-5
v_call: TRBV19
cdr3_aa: ASSNQAGRGDQY

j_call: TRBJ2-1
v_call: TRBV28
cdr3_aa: ASKNTGGSYNEQF

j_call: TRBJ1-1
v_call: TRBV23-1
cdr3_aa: ASSQTGTPNTEAF

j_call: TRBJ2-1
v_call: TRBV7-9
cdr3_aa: ASSLMVGYPEGNEQF

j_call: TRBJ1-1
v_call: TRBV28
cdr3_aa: ASSYTAVAF

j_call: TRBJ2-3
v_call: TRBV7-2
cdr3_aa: ASSLRLAGHTQY

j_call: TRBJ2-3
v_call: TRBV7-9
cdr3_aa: ASSLSRDRVKKY

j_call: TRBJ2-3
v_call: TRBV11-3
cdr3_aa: ASSLTSGRGTQY

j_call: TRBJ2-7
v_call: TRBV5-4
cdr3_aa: ASSLLDEQY

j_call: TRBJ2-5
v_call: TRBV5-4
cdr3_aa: ASSPVGGLKETQY

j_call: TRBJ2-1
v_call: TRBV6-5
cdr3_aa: ASSSGRTYNEQF

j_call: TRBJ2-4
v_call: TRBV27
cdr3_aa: ASMQENIQY

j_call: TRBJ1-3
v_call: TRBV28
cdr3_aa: ASRSARSPNTIY

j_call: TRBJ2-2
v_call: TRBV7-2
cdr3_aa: ASSLDGRNTGELF

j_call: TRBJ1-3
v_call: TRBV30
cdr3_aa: AWGAGGSGNTIY

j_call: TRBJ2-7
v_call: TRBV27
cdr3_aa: ASSLGTSGYEQY

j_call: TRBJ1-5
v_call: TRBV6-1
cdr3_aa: ASRAGTGVLQPQH

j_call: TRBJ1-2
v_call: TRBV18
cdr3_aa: ASSPSDPSGGYGYT

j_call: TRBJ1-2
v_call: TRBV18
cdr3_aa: ASSGRELGYT

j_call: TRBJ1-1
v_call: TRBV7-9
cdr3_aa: ASSFLSSNEAF

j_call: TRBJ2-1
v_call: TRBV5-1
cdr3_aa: ASSLRTLRRNEQF

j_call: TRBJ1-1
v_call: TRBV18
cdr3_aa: ASSRDGLNTEAF

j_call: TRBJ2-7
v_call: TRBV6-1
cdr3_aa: ASMWLAGGHEQY

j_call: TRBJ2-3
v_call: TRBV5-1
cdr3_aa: ASSSQAGGGGDTQY

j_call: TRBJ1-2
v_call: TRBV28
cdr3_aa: ASSPQGTGGYT

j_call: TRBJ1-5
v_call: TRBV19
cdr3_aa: ASSIVQGDRGQPQH

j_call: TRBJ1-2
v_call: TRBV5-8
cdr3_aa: ASSLSGSHLHSYGYT

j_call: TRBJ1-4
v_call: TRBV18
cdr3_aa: ASSPADNEKLF

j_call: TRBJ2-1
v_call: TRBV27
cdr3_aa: ASSLVQYNEQF

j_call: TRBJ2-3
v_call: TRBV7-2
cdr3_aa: ASSPPTSGPPEGQD

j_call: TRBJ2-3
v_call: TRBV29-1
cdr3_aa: SVQSGRDTDTQY

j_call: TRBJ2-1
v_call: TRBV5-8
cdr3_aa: ASLTVAEQF

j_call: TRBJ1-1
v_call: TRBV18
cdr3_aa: ASSPQGEKTEAF

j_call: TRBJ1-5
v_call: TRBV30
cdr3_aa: AWSVHGQIYSNQPQH

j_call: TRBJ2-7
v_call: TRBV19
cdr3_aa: ASSQLAGALYEQY